This TCR beta chain originates from a study of vaccination effects on CD4 cells after COVID-19. The overall study: About 2 million PBMC per well received about 10 IU/ml IL-2 and 9.5 to 10 ug/ml peptides in culture.

At the end of 10 days of culture, CD4+ T cells were isolated. Vaccine administered to participants consisted of two doses of either BNT162b2 or mRNA-1273. None of the vaccinated had previously contracted SARS-CoV-2, and their nucleocapsid antibodies tested negative. It was on days 3 and 7 that half the medium was replaced with IL-2 medium. V gave up 0 bases and J gave up 3 bases; unmatched junction bases: 2. The CDR3 is 15 amino acids. Germline lookup yields CDR1 SGHTS and CDR2 YDEGEE. The table came from immunoSEQ multiplex PCR; TCRdb's copy has only in-frame clones and leaves some out. The repertoire holds more than 60,000 clones, with 74% as singletons. Findings of the study overall: Late in the post-vaccination period, infection-induced and vaccine-induced clones underwent marked clonal contraction.

The table lists this clone with a few counts. Antigen unknown. This clonotype was obtained from a human donor who received a COVID-19 vaccine. The chain carries TRBV5-8 and TRBJ2-1, with 8 nucleotides matching TRBD2. Sequencing used CD4+ T cells from PBMCs cultured without peptide, obtained after COVID-19 vaccination. The CDR3: CASSLGLAGYNEQFF. The CDR3 DNA reads TGTGCCAGCAGCTTGGGGCTAGCGGGCTACAATGAGCAGTTCTTC.